The 27 T cell receptor beta chains listed next were all sequenced from one sample in a study of blood T cell repertoires in COVID-19. Libraries were prepared by immunoSEQ multiplex PCR; TCRdb keeps only in-frame clonotypes and omits some of them. The sample carries approximately 390,000 clones, 90% recorded once. The sample taken for sequencing was peripheral blood. These receptors came from a man younger than 30 with active or convalescent COVID-19.

The table lists this clone with a few counts. The chain employs TRBV6-1 and TRBJ1-4, with TRBD1 as a possible D gene (6 bases). Germline V gene lookup returns CDR1 MNHNS and CDR2 SASEGT. CDR3 length: 13 residues. Trimming shortened V by 3 bases and J by 8 bases, and 10 bases separated the two germline ends. This chain's CDR3 is CASSDDQGEKLFF. The CDR3 bases are TGTGCCAGCAGTGATGACCAGGGGGAAAAACTGTTTTTT.

This chain joins TRBV20-1 and TRBJ1-6, with TRBD1 matching 8 bases. Germline V gene lookup returns CDR1 DFQATT and CDR2 SNEGSKA (reference sequence). The CDR3 has 14 residues. Trimming took 3 bases from V and 8 from J; bases not matched to a gene: 6. The CDR3 sequence is CSASSDRDYSPLHF. In DNA form, the CDR3 reads TGCAGTGCTAGTTCGGACAGGGATTATTCACCCCTCCACTTT.

The J gene is TRBJ2-5, the V gene TRBV11-2; D ambiguous. Per the germline V gene, CDR1 is SGHAT and CDR2 is FQNNGV. The CDR3 extends over 12 amino acids. Trimming took off 6 bases at V and 0 bases at J, with 5 bases between the two ends. CDR3 sequence (DNA): TGTGCCAGCAGTGACAACCAAGAGACCCAGTACTTC. It yields the protein CASSDNQETQYF.

The chain recombines TRBV7-2 with TRBJ2-7; D is perhaps TRBD1 (5 bases). Trimming removed 1 base at V and 4 bases at J, with 14 bases between. Germline V gene lookup returns CDR1 SGHTA and CDR2 FQGNSA. The CDR3 runs to 15 residues. This CDR3 reads CASSLVPGNLYEQYF. The CDR3 DNA reads as TGTGCCAGCAGCTTAGTTCCAGGGAATTTGTACGAGCAGTACTTC.

The chain uses TRBV27 and TRBJ1-1; TRBD1 is a possible D gene (6 bases). Trimming cost V 5 bases and J 4 bases, with 20 bases left between them. This CDR3 comprises 16 residues. CDR1 is MNHEY and CDR2 is SMNVEV in the germline V gene (reference sequence). The CDR3 nucleotides read TGTGCCAGCAGTACATCGGGACAACCGAGGGGCACTGAAGCTTTCTTT. Translated, it gives CASSTSGQPRGTEAFF.

The chain has TRBV19 and TRBJ1-5; maybe TRBD1 (6 bases). The CDR3 extends over 14 amino acids. V lost 5 bases to trimming and J lost 6 bases, with 14 bases between them. The germline gives CDR1 LNHDA, CDR2 SQIVND (reference sequence). The CDR3 loop reads CASSYDRGTQPQHF. The CDR3 DNA follows: TGTGCCAGTAGTTACGATAGGGGGACTCAGCCCCAGCATTTT.

The chain is built from TRBV9 and TRBJ2-7, with a weak D call TRBD1 (6 bases). Germline CDR1 reads SGDLS; CDR2 reads YYNGEE. V was pared by 4 bases and J by 6 bases, with 17 bases between. The CDR3 length is 14 residues. The CDR3, as DNA: TGTGCCAGCAGCACCGGACAGAAGAAGAGCGAGCAGTACTTC. As protein: CASSTGQKKSEQYF.

The chain joins TRBV19 to TRBJ1-2, with 7 bases matching TRBD1. The V and J ends lost 6 bases and 0 bases, in that order; junction bases with no gene match: 4. There are 14 residues in the CDR3. Germline V gene lookup returns CDR1 LNHDA and CDR2 SQIVND (reference sequence). The CDR3 DNA is TGTGCCAGTAGCTCAGGGGGTGCTAACTATGGCTACACCTTC. As protein: CASSSGGANYGYTF.

This clone was detected once. The chain uses TRBV27 and TRBJ1-2, with D perhaps matching TRBD1 (6 bases). Per germline, CDR1 MNHEY and CDR2 SMNVEV (reference sequence). V lost 3 bases and J lost 6, with 11 bases in between. The CDR3 is 13 amino acids. The chain's CDR3 is CASSFSTGHGYTF. DNA of the CDR3: TGTGCCAGCAGTTTCTCGACAGGCCATGGCTACACCTTC.

V is TRBV11-3 and J is TRBJ2-2; 10 bases agree with TRBD2. Germline V gives CDR1 SGHNT, CDR2 YENEEA. The CDR3 length is 15 residues. V was pared by 5 bases and J by 4 bases, with 4 bases of the junction left unmatched. CDR3: CASSRTSGTTGELFF. The CDR3 nucleotides are TGTGCCAGCAGCCGGACTAGCGGTACCACCGGGGAGCTGTTTTTT. Based on the CDR3 plus reference TRBV11-3 and TRBJ2-2, the full variable domain is EAGVVQSPRYKIIEKKQPVAFWCNPISGHNTLYWYLQNLGQGPELLIRYENEEAVDDSQLPKDRFSAERLKGVDSTLKIQPAELGDSAVYLCASSRTSGTTGELFFGEGSRLTVL.

This chain uses TRBV6-6 with TRBJ2-1, with TRBD1 matching over 7 bases. The V segment lost 5 bases and the J segment 3 bases; nucleotides outside the gene matches: 13. Germline-derived CDR1 and CDR2 are MNHNY and SVGAGI (reference sequence). This CDR3 contains 17 residues. The CDR3 here is CASSPNVQGVGYNEQFF. Here the CDR3 DNA reads TGTGCCAGCAGTCCAAATGTCCAGGGGGTGGGCTACAATGAGCAGTTCTTC.

V gene TRBV5-1 combines with J gene TRBJ1-2; D call uncertain. The ends were cut back, 0 bases at V and 0 bases at J, with 9 bases in the middle. This CDR3 has 15 residues. Germline V CDR1 and CDR2: SGHRS, YFSETQ. CDR3 region: CASSLVSPANYGYTF. The DNA of the CDR3 is TGCGCCAGCAGCTTGGTGTCTCCGGCTAACTATGGCTACACCTTC.

This rearrangement joins TRBV7-3 to TRBJ2-3, with 9 positions matching TRBD2. With 4 bases clipped from V and 2 bases from J, the junction kept 13 bases outside the gene matches. Per germline, CDR1 SGHTA and CDR2 FQGTGA. The CDR3 extends over 18 amino acids. The CDR3 DNA sequence: TGTGCCAGCAGCTCTCCACTCGGGACTAGCAGGTTCACAGATACGCAGTATTTT. Translating gives CASSSPLGTSRFTDTQYF.

This clone was recorded once. This chain joins TRBV27 and TRBJ2-3; 12 bases match TRBD2. The CDR3 consists of 15 residues. Germline V lookup: CDR1 MNHEY, CDR2 SMNVEV (reference sequence). Germline trimming cut 5 bases from V and 5 bases from J; bases unmatched to any gene: 5. Here the CDR3 reads CASSPKGLAGDTQYF. The CDR3 DNA is TGTGCCAGCAGTCCAAAGGGACTAGCGGGAGATACGCAGTATTTT.

The V gene is TRBV30, the J gene TRBJ1-5; 9 nucleotides line up with TRBD1. The CDR3 has 15 residues. V lost 3 bases to trimming and J lost 5 bases; unmatched junction nucleotides: 8. Germline CDR1 is GTSNPN and CDR2 is SVGIG (reference sequence). The CDR3 spells CAWSPDRGFDQPQHF. In DNA form, the CDR3 reads TGTGCCTGGAGCCCAGACAGGGGGTTCGATCAGCCCCAGCATTTT. Based on the CDR3 plus reference TRBV30 and TRBJ1-5, the full variable domain is SQTIHQWPATLVQPVGSPLSLECTVEGTSNPNLYWYRQAAGRGLQLLFYSVGIGQISSEVPQNLSASRPQDRQFILSSKKLLLSDSGFYLCAWSPDRGFDQPQHFGDGTRLSIL.

CDR3 sequence (DNA): TGTGCCAGCAGTCTAACCCGCCGAGGACGGGGCAGGGGCGGCTACACCTTC. Its translation: CASSLTRRGRGRGGYTF. The gene calls are TRBV28 and TRBJ1-2; perhaps TRBD1 as D (6 bases). Per germline, CDR1 MDHEN and CDR2 SYDVKM. Trimming stripped 5 bases from V and 8 bases from J, with 27 bases between. This CDR3 is 17 amino acids long.

J is TRBJ1-5 and V is TRBV7-9; D possibly corresponds to TRBD1 (6 bases). Germline V lookup: CDR1 SEHNR, CDR2 FQNEAQ (reference sequence). V was cut by 1 base and J by 5 bases, with 18 bases left in between. CDR3 length: 17 amino acids. The CDR3 is CASSLEGVSEAYQPQHF. The CDR3 DNA reads as TGTGCCAGCAGCTTAGAGGGGGTTAGTGAGGCTTATCAGCCCCAGCATTTT. Based on the CDR3 plus reference TRBV7-9 and TRBJ1-5, the full variable domain is DTGVSQNPRHKITKRGQNVTFRCDPISEHNRLYWYRQTLGQGPEFLTYFQNEAQLEKSRLLSDRFSAERPKGSFSTLEIQRTEQGDSAMYLCASSLEGVSEAYQPQHFGDGTRLSIL.

This clone was counted a few times. Its ends do not fully match the called genes, so a read error is possible. V usage is TRBV5-8 and J usage is TRBJ1-1; D gene uncertain. The CDR3 spans 11 residues. Germline V gene sequence: CDR1 SGHTS, CDR2 YDEGEE. CDR3 nucleotides: TGTGCCAGCAGCTTGGGCGGGGAAAGGATCTTT. Translating gives CASSLGGERIF.

The chain uses TRBV19 and TRBJ1-2, with TRBD1 matching over 9 bases. The germline V gene has CDR1 LNHDA and CDR2 SQIVND (reference sequence). The CDR3 loop spans 15 amino acids. V shed 3 bases, J shed 4 bases, and the junction held 6 bases outside the gene matches. CDR3 amino acids: CASSIGTGNFYGYTF. The CDR3 DNA reads TGTGCCAGTAGTATTGGGACAGGGAACTTCTATGGCTACACCTTC.

The chain recombines TRBV15 with TRBJ1-4; 9 bases align to TRBD1. Germline CDR1 is LNHNV and CDR2 is YYDKDF (reference sequence). The V segment lost 0 bases and the J segment 8 bases; nucleotides outside the gene matches: 13. The CDR3 has 18 residues. The chain's CDR3 is CATSRDGGQGGTREKLFF. CDR3 in DNA: TGTGCCACCAGCAGAGATGGGGGACAGGGCGGGACAAGGGAAAAACTGTTTTTT.

This clone has a single count. J is TRBJ2-1 and V is TRBV9, with D possibly matching TRBD1 (5 bases). This CDR3 region has 16 residues. V was pared by 4 bases and J by 2 bases, with 16 bases between. CDR1 and CDR2 (germline): SGDLS, YYNGEE. In nucleotides, the CDR3 is TGTGCCAGCAGCTCCCTCATAGGGGCCGCCTACAATGAGCAGTTCTTC. Its protein product is CASSSLIGAAYNEQFF.

The chain has TRBV6-5 and TRBJ1-4; possibly TRBD1 for D (6 bases). Germline loops: CDR1 MNHEY, CDR2 SVGAGI. The CDR3 is 14 residues long. V lost 7 bases and J lost 6, with 15 bases in between. CDR3 in amino acids: CASNYREVDEKLFF. The CDR3 bases are TGTGCCAGCAACTACAGGGAAGTCGATGAAAAACTGTTTTTT.

The gene calls are TRBV19 and TRBJ2-7; perhaps TRBD1 as D (6 bases). Germline CDR1 and CDR2: LNHDA and SQIVND (reference sequence). The CDR3 totals 17 residues. Trimming left V 2 bases short and J 0 bases short, with 17 bases between. This CDR3 reads CASSISTGYPDSYEQYF. The CDR3 DNA sequence: TGTGCCAGTAGTATATCCACAGGGTACCCAGACTCCTACGAGCAGTACTTC.

The CDR3 DNA sequence: TGTGCCAGCAGCCGGGGACAGGGGAACTACGAGCAGTACTTC. Its translation is CASSRGQGNYEQYF. V is TRBV6-5 and J is TRBJ2-7; 10 bases map to TRBD1. The CDR3 sequence is 14 residues long. V was clipped by 6 bases and J by 3 bases; unmatched bases: 5. Germline assignment: CDR1 MNHEY and CDR2 SVGAGI.

Regarding this clone: The same CDR3 is also encoded by other DNA sequences in this sample. The rearrangement links TRBV18 to TRBJ1-1; no clear D gene. V lost 6 bases, J lost 2 bases, and 13 bases lay in between. The CDR3 sequence is 14 residues long. In germline, CDR1 is KGHSH, CDR2 LQKENI. The DNA for the CDR3 is TGTGCCAGCTCCCTGACGGACTCCAACACTGAAGCTTTCTTT. Translating gives CASSLTDSNTEAFF.

This chain links TRBV4-1 with TRBJ1-1; D call uncertain. The V end lost 6 bases, the J end lost 1 base, and 9 bases lay between the germline ends. Germline lookup yields CDR1 MGHRA and CDR2 YSYEKL. This CDR3 contains 13 residues. The CDR3 nucleotides are TGCGCCAGCAGTTTGGGCCCGAACACTGAAGCTTTCTTT. Translating gives CASSLGPNTEAFF.

V is TRBV28 and J is TRBJ1-2; D unclear. V was shortened by 6 bases and J by 2 bases, with 10 bases between the two germline ends. The CDR3 sequence is 13 residues long. From germline, CDR1 is MDHEN and CDR2 SYDVKM. The CDR3 sequence is CASSLGSNYGYTF. The CDR3 nucleotides are TGTGCCAGCAGCCTGGGTAGCAACTATGGCTACACCTTC.